This TCR beta chain was obtained from a study of blood T cell repertoires in COVID-19. Looked up from germline, CDR1 is LNHDA and CDR2 is SQIVND (reference sequence). V lost 1 base, J lost 6 bases, and 4 bases stayed unmatched. The CDR3 is 15 amino acids. Profiling relied on immunoSEQ multiplex PCR, and the TCRdb table lists in-frame clones only, not all of them. Of about 40,000 clones listed, nearly 90% were seen once; the top ten hold roughly 5.1%. The chain recombines TRBV19 with TRBJ2-1; 9 nucleotides line up with TRBD2. This receptor was obtained from a man in his sixties with COVID-19, enrolled during active disease. Sequenced input: peripheral blood. CDR3 amino acids: CASSIVAGGLNEQFF. The CDR3 bases are TGTGCCAGTAGTATAGTTGCGGGAGGGCTCAATGAGCAGTTCTTC. Based on the CDR3 plus reference TRBV19 and TRBJ2-1, the full variable domain is DGGITQSPKYLFRKEGQNVTLSCEQNLNHDAMYWYRQDPGQGLRLIYYSQIVNDFQKGDIAEGYSVSREKKESFPLTVTSAQKNPTAFYLCASSIVAGGLNEQFFGPGTRLTVL.